This T cell receptor (beta chain) was retrieved from a study of OX40 agonist ivuxolimab in advanced cancers. Overall study context: Patients enrolled in dose escalation were diagnosed with hepatocellular carcinoma, melanoma, renal cell or head and neck cancer. Whole-study results and caveats: Determination of antigen specificity was not performed for the expanded peripheral T cells. At 0.1 to 3.0 mg/kg and by week 6, CD4+ and CD8+ T cells in the blood had expanded clonally.

A word on this clone: Its antigen remains unidentified.

Using immunoSEQ multiplex PCR, the repertoire was profiled, and TCRdb retains in-frame clones only, with some absent. Of 45,000 to 65,000 clones listed, 75% to 90% are singletons. This CDR3 comprises 16 residues. The V end lost 5 bases, the J end lost 3 bases, and 18 bases lay between the germline ends. The germline gives CDR1 SEHNR, CDR2 FQNEAQ (reference sequence). The timepoints at which blood was sampled were baseline, cycle 4 day 1, and cycle 7 day 1. V and J are TRBV7-9 and TRBJ2-3; either TRBD1 or TRBD2 may supply D (6 bases each). Here the sequenced sample was CD4+ or CD8+ T cells sorted from blood, taken in a trial of the OX40 agonist ivuxolimab. The TCR sequence derives from an adult with an advanced solid tumor such as melanoma, head and neck, liver or kidney cancer. The DNA for the CDR3 is TGTGCCAGCAGCCATCCAGTCGGGGGCAGAACAGATACGCAGTATTTT. This gives the protein CASSHPVGGRTDTQYF.